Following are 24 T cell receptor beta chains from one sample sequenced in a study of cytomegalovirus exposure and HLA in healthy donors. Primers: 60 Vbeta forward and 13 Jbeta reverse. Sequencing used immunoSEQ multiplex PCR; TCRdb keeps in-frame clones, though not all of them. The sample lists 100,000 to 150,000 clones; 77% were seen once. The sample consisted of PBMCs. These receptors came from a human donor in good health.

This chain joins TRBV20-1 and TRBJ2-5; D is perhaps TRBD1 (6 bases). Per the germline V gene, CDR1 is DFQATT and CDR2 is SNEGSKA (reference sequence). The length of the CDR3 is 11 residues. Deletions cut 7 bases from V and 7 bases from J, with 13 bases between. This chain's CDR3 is CSVYRDATQYF. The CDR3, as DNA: TGCAGTGTTTACAGGGACGCGACCCAGTACTTC.

The CDR3 protein is CSVGYRANEQFF. Written as DNA, the CDR3 is TGCAGCGTTGGGTACAGGGCAAATGAGCAGTTCTTC. This chain uses TRBV29-1 with TRBJ2-1; D perhaps matches TRBD1 (6 bases). The CDR3 runs 12 residues. Germline V CDR1 and CDR2: SQVTM, ANQGSEA. V was pared by 4 bases and J by 7 bases, with 11 bases between.

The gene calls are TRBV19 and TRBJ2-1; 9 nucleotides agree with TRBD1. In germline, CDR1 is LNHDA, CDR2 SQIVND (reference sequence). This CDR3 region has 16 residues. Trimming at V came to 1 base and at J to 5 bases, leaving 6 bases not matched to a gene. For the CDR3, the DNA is TGTGCCAGTAGTATAGCTCCGGACAGGGGCAACAATGAGCAGTTCTTC. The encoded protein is CASSIAPDRGNNEQFF.

This chain's CDR3 is CASSPRQGGTNTEAFF. In nucleotides, the CDR3 is TGTGCCAGCTCACCCCGACAGGGCGGAACCAACACTGAAGCTTTCTTT. The chain employs TRBV18 and TRBJ1-1; 7 bases are shared with TRBD1. CDR3 length equals 16 residues. Germline CDR1 reads KGHSH; CDR2 reads LQKENI. V was clipped by 3 bases and J by 2 bases; unmatched bases: 9.

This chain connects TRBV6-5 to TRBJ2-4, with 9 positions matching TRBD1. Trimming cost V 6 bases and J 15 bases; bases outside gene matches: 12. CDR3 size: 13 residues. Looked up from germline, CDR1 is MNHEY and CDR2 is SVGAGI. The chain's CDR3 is CASRTGQGARGYF. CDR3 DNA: TGTGCCAGCAGGACGGGACAGGGCGCCCGGGGGTACTTC.

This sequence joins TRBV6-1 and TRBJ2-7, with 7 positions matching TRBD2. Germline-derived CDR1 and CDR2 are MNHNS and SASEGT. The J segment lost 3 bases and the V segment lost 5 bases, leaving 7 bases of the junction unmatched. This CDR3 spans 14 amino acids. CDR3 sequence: CASSRAGESYEQYF. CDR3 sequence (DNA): TGTGCCAGCAGTAGGGCGGGAGAAAGCTACGAGCAGTACTTC.

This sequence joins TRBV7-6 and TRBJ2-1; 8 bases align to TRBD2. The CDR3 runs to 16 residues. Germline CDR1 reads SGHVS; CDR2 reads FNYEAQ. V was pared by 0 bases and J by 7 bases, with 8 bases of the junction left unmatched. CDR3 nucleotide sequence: TGTGCCAGCAGCTTAGCGGATAGCGGGACCGGAAATGAGCAGTTCTTC. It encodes CASSLADSGTGNEQFF.

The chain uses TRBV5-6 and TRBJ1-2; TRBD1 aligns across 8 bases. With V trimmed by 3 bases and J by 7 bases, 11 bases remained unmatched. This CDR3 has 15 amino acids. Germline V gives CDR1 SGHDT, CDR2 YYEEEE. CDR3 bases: TGTGCCAGCAGCTCCTACGGGACAGGAGACGTTGGCTACACCTTC. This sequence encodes CASSSYGTGDVGYTF. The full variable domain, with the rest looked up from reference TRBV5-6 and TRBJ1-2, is DAGVTQSPTHLIKTRGQQVTLRCSPKSGHDTVSWYQQALGQGPQFIFQYYEEEERQRGNFPDRFSGHQFPNYSSELNVNALLLGDSALYLCASSSYGTGDVGYTFGSGTRLTVV.

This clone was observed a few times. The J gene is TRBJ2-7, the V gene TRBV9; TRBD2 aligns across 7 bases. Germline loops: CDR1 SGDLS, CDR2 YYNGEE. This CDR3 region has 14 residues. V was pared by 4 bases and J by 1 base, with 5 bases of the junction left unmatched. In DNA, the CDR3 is TGTGCCAGCAGCCCGGGACTACTTTCCTACGAGCAGTACTTC. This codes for CASSPGLLSYEQYF.

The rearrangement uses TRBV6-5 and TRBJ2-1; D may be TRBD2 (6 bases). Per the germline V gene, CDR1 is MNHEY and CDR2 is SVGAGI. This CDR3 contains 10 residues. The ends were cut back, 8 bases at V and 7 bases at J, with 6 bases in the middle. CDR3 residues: CASGTNEQFF. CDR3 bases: TGTGCCAGCGGGACTAATGAGCAGTTCTTC.

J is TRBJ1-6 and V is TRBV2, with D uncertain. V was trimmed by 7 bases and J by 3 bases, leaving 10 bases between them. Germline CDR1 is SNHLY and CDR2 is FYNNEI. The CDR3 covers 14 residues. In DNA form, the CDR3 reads TGTGCCAGCATTACAGACGGCTATAATTCACCCCTCCACTTT. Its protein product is CASITDGYNSPLHF.

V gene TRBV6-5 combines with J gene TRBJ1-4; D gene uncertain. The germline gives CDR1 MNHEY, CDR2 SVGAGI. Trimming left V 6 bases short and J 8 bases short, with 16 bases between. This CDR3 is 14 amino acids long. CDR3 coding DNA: TGTGCCAGCAGACGCGACCCGACGGGGGAAAAACTGTTTTTT. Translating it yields CASRRDPTGEKLFF.

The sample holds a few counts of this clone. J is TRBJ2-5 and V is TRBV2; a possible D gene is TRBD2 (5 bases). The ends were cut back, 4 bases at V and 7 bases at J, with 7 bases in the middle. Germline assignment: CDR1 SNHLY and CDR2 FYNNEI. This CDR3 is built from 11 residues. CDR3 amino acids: CASSVEGTQYF. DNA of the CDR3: TGTGCCAGCAGTGTTGAGGGGACCCAGTACTTC. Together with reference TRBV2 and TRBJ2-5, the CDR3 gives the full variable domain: EPEVTQTPSHQVTQMGQEVILRCVPISNHLYFYWYRQILGQKVEFLVSFYNNEISEKSEIFDDQFSVERPDGSNFTLKIRSTKLEDSAMYFCASSVEGTQYFGPGTRLLVL.

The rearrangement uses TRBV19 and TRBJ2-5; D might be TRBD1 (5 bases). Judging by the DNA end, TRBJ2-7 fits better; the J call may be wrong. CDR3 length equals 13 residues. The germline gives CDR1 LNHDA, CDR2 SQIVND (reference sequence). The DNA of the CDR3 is TGTGCCAGTAGTCCCACGACAGACCACGAGCAGTACTTC. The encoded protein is CASSPTTDHEQYF.

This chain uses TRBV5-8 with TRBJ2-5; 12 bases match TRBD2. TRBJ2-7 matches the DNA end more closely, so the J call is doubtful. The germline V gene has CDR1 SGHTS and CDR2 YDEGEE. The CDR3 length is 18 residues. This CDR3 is CASSLSRTSGILAYEQYF. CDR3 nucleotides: TGTGCCAGCAGCCTAAGTCGGACTAGCGGGATTCTCGCCTACGAGCAGTACTTC.

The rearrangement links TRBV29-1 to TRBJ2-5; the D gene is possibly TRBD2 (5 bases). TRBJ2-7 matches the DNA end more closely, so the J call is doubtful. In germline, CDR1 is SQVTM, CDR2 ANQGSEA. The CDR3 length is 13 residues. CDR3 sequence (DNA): TGCAGCGTTAGAGTGGGAGCCCCCCTCGAGCAGTACTTC. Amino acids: CSVRVGAPLEQYF.

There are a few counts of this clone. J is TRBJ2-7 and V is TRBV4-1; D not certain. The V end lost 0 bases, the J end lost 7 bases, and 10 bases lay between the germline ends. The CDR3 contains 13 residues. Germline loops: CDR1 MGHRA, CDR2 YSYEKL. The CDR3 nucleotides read TGCGCCAGCAGCCAAGAGACCCACAGAGAGCAGTACTTC. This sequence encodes CASSQETHREQYF.

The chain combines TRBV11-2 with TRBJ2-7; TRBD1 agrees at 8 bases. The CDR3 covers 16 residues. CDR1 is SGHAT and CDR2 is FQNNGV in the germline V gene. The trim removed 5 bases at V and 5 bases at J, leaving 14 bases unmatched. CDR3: CASSLVPGQVPHEQYF. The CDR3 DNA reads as TGTGCCAGCAGCCTGGTTCCGGGACAGGTCCCCCACGAGCAGTACTTC.

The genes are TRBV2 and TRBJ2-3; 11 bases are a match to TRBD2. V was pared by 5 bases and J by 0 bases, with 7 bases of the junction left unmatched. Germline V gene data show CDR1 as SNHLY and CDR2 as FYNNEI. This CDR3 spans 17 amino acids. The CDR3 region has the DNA TGTGCCAGCAGTCCGGGACTAGCGGTCTCTAGCACAGATACGCAGTATTTT. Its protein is CASSPGLAVSSTDTQYF.

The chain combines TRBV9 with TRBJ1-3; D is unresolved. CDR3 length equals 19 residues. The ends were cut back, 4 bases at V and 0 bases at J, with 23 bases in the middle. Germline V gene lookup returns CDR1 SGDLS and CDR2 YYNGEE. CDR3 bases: TGTGCCAGCAGCAGAGGGCTCATATTACCATCGAGCTCTGGAAACACCATATATTTT. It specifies CASSRGLILPSSSGNTIYF.

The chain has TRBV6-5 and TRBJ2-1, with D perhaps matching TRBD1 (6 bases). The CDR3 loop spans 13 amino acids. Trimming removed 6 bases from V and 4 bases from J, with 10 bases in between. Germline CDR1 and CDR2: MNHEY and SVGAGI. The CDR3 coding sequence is TGTGCCAGCAGAACAACAGGGTACAATGAGCAGTTCTTC. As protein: CASRTTGYNEQFF.

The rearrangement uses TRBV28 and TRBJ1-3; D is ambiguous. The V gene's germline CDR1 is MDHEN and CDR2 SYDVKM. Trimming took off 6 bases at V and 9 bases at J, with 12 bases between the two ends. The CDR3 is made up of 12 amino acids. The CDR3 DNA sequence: TGTGCCAGCAGCCGAGATCTGAGCACCATATATTTT. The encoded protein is CASSRDLSTIYF.

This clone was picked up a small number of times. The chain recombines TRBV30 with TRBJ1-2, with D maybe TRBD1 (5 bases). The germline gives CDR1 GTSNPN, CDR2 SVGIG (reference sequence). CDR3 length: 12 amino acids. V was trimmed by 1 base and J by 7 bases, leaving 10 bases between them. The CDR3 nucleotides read TGTGCCTGGAGTGCCGGGGGGGTTGGCTACACCTTC. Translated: CAWSAGGVGYTF.

Here the CDR3 DNA reads TGTGCCAGCAGCCGCCGATCAGCGGGCGCAGATACGCAGTATTTT. Encoded protein: CASSRRSAGADTQYF. The gene calls are TRBV27 and TRBJ2-3; D possibly corresponds to TRBD2 (6 bases). There are 15 residues in the CDR3. V was pared by 6 bases and J by 4 bases, with 17 bases between. Germline values: CDR1 MNHEY, CDR2 SMNVEV (reference sequence).